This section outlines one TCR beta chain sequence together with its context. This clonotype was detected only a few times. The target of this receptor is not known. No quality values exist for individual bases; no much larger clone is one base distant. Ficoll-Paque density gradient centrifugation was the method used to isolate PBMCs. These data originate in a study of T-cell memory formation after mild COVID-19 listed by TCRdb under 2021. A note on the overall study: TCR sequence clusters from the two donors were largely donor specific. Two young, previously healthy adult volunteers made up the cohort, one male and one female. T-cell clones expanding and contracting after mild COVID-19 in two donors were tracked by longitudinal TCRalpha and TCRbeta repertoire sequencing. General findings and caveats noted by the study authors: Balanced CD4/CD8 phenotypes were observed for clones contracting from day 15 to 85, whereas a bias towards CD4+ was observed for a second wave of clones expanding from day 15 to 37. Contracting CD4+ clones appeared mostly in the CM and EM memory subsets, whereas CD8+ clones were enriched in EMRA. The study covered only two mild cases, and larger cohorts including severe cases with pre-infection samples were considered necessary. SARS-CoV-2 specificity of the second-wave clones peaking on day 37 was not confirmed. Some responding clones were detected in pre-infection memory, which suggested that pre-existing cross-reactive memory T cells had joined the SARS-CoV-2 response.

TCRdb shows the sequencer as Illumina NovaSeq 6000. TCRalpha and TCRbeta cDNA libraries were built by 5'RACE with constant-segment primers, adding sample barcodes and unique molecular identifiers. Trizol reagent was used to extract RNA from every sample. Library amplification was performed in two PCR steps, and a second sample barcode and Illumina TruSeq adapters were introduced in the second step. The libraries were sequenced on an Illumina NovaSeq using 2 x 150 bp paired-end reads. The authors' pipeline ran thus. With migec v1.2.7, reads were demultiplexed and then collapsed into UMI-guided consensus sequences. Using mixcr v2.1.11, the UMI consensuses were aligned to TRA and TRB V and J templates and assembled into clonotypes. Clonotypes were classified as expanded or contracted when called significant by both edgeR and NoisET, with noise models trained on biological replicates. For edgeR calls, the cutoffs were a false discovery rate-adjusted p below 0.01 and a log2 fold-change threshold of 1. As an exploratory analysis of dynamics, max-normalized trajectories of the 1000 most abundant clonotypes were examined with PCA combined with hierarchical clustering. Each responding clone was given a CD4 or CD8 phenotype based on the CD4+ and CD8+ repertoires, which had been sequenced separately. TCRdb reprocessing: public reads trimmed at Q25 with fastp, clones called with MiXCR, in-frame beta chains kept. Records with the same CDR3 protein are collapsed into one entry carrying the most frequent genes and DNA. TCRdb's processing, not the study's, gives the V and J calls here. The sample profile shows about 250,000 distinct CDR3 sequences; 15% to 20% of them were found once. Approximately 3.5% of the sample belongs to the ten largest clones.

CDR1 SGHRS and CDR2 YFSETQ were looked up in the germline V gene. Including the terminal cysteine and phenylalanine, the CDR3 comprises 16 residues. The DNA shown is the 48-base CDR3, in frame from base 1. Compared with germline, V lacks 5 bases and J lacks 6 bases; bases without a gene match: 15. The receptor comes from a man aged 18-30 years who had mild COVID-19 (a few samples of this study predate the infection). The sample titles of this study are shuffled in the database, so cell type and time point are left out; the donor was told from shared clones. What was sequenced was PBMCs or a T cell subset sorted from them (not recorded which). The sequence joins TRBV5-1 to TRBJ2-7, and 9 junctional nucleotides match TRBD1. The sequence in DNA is TGCGCCAGCAGACCGCCCGGGACAGGGATATCTCCCGAGCAGTACTTC. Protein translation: CASRPPGTGISPEQYF.